This T cell receptor (beta chain) appears in the sequencing data of a study of OX40 agonist ivuxolimab in advanced cancers. Assay used: immunoSEQ multiplex PCR; TCRdb lists only in-frame clones, some missing. Seen here are around 83,000 clones, approximately 84% observed once, and the top ten hold roughly 6.6%. The receptor was isolated from an adult with an advanced solid tumor such as melanoma, head and neck, liver or kidney cancer. The sample here was CD4+ or CD8+ T cells sorted from blood, taken in a trial of the OX40 agonist ivuxolimab.

The CDR3 spells CASSPPNTFQGSNSPLHF. The DNA for the CDR3 is TGTGCCAGCTCACCACCTAATACCTTCCAGGGGTCTAATTCACCCCTCCACTTT. The chain uses TRBV18 and TRBJ1-6; TRBD1 might be the D (6 bases). Trimming stripped 0 bases from V and 6 bases from J, with 18 bases between. This CDR3 has 18 amino acids. In germline, CDR1 is KGHSH, CDR2 LQKENI.